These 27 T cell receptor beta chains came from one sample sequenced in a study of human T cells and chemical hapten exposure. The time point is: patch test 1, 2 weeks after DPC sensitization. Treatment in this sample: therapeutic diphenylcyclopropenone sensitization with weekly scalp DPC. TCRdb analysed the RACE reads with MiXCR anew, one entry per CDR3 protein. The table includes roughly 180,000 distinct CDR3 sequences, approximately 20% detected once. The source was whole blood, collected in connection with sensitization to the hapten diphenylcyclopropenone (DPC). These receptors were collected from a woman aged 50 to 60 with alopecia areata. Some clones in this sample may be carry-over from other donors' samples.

CDR3 in amino acids: CASALVGGRAEQYF. CDR3 bases: TGTGCCAGCGCGTTAGTTGGGGGGAGGGCCGAGCAGTACTTC. The genes are TRBV12-3 or TRBV12-4 and TRBJ2-7; 7 bases map to TRBD2. This CDR3 has 14 residues. V shed 8 bases and J 6 bases; nucleotides not matched to a gene: 13.

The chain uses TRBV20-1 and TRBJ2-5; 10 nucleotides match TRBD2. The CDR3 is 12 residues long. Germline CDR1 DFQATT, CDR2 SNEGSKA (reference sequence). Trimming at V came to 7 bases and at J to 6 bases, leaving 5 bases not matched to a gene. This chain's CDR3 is CSVPSGSKTQYF. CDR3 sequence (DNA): TGCAGTGTCCCTAGCGGGAGTAAGACCCAGTACTTC.

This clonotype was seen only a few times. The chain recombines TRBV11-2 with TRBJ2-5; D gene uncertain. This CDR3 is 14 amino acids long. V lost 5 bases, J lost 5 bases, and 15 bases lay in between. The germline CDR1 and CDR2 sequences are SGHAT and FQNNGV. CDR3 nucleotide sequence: TGTGCCAGCAGCCCAAATAGTATTGCGGAGACCCAGTACTTC. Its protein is CASSPNSIAETQYF. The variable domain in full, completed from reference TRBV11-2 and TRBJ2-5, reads EAGVAQSPRYKIIEKRQSVAFWCNPISGHATLYWYQQILGQGPKLLIQFQNNGVVDDSQLPKDRFSAERLKGVDSTLKIQPAKLEDSAVYLCASSPNSIAETQYFGPGTRLLVL.

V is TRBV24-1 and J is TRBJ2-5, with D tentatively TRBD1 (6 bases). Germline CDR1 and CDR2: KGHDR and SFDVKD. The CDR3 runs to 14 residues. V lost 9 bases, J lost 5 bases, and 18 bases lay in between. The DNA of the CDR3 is TGTGCCACCGAACCTACAGGGCCGACGGAGACCCAGTACTTC. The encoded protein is CATEPTGPTETQYF.

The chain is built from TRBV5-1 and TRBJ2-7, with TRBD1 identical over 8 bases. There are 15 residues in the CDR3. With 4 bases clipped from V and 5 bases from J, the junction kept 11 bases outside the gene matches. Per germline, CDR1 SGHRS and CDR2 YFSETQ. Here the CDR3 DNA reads TGCGCCAGCAGCCAACTGGGACAGGCTGGCCACGAGCAGTACTTC. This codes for CASSQLGQAGHEQYF.

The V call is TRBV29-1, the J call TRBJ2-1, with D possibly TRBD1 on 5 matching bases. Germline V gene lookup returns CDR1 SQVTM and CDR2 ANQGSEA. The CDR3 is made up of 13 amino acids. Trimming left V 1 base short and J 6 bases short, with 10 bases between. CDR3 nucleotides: TGCAGCGTTGAAGTCAGCCAGGGCAATGAGCAGTTCTTC. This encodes CSVEVSQGNEQFF.

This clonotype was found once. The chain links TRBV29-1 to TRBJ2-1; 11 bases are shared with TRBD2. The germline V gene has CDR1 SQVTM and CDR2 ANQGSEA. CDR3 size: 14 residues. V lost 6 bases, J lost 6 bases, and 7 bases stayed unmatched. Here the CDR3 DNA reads TGCAGCGTCCAACTAGCGGGAGTCTCCAATGAGCAGTTCTTC. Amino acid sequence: CSVQLAGVSNEQFF.

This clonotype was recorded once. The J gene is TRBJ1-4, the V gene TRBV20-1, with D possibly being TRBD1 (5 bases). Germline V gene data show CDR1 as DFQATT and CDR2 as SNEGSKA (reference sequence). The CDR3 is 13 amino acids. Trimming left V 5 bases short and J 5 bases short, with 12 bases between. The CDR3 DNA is TGCAGTGCTCCCAGGGACGGAAATGAAAAACTGTTTTTT. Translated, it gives CSAPRDGNEKLFF.

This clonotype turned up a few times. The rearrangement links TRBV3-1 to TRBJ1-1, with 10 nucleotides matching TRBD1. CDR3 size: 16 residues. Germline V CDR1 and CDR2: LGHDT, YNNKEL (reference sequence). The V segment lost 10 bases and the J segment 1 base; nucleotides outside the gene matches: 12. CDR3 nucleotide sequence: TGTGCCATCAAGACAGGGGGCGGGATAGAGAACACTGAAGCTTTCTTT. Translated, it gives CAIKTGGGIENTEAFF.

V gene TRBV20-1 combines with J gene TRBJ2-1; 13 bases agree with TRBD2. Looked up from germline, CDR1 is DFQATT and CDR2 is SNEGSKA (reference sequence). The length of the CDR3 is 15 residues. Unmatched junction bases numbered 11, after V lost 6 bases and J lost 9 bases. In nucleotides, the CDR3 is TGCAGTGCAGGCCCCGGACTAGCGGGAGTGAGTGAGCAGTTCTTC. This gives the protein CSAGPGLAGVSEQFF.

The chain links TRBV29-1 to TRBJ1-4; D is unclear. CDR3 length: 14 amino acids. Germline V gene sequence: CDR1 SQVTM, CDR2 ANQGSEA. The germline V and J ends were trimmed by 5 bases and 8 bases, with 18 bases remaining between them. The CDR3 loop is CSVLAEPGKEKLFF. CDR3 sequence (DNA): TGCAGCGTTCTCGCCGAACCGGGGAAGGAAAAACTGTTTTTT.

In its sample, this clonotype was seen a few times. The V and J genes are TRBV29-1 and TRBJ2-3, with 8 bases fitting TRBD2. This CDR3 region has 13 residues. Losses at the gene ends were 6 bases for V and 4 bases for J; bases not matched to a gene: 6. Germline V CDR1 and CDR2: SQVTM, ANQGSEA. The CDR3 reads CSVGGAGADTQYF. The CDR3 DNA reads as TGCAGCGTCGGGGGGGCGGGCGCAGATACGCAGTATTTT.

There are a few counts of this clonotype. CDR3 amino acids: CASSYTGGQGDSPLHF. CDR3 in DNA: TGTGCCAGCAGTTACACCGGTGGGCAGGGAGATTCACCCCTCCACTTT. The V gene is TRBV6-5, the J gene TRBJ1-6; D may be TRBD1 (5 bases). Trimming stripped 2 bases from V and 8 bases from J, with 16 bases between. This CDR3 contains 16 residues. From germline, CDR1 is MNHEY and CDR2 SVGAGI.

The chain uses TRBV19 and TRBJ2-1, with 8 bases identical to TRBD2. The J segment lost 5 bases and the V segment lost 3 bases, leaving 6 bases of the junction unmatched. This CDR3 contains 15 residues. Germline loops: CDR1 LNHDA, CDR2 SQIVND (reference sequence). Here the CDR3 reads CASSMGLVGNNEQFF. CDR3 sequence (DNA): TGTGCCAGTAGTATGGGACTAGTTGGGAACAATGAGCAGTTCTTC.

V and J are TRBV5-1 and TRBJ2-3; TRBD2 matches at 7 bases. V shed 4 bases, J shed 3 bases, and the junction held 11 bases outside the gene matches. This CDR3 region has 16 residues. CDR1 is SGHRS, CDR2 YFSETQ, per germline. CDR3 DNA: TGCGCCAGCAGCCTGCGTCTAGCGGAGATTACAGATACGCAGTATTTT. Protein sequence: CASSLRLAEITDTQYF. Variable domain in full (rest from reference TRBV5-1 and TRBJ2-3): KAGVTQTPRYLIKTRGQQVTLSCSPISGHRSVSWYQQTPGQGLQFLFEYFSETQRNKGNFPGRFSGRQFSNSRSEMNVSTLELGDSALYLCASSLRLAEITDTQYFGPGTRLTVL.

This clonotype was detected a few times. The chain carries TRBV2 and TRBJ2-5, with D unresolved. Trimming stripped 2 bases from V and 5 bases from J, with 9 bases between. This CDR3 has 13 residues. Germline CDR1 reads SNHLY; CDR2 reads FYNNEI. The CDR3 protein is CASSETVSETQYF. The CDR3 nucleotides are TGTGCCAGCAGTGAAACGGTTTCGGAGACCCAGTACTTC.

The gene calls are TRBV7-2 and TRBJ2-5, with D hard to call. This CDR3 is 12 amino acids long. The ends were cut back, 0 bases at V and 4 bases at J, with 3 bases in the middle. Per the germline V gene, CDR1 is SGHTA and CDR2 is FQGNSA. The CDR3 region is CASSLAIETQYF. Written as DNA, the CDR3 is TGTGCCAGCAGCTTAGCCATAGAGACCCAGTACTTC.

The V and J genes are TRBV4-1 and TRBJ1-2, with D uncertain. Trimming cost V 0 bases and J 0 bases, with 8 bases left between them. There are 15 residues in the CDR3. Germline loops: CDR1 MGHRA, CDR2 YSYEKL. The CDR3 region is CASSQDYSTNYGYTF. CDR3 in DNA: TGCGCCAGCAGCCAAGACTACAGCACTAACTATGGCTACACCTTC.

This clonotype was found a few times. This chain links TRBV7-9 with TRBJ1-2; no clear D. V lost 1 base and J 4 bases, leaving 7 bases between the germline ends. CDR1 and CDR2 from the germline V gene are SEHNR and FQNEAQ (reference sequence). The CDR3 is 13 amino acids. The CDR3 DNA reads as TGTGCCAGCAGCTTAGGAGGACCCTATGGCTACACCTTC. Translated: CASSLGGPYGYTF.

The CDR3 spells CSVGQGTQQPQHF. The CDR3 coding sequence is TGCAGCGTTGGACAGGGTACTCAGCAGCCCCAGCATTTT. The chain is built from TRBV29-1 and TRBJ1-5, with 7 bases lining up with TRBD1. The trim removed 4 bases at V and 7 bases at J, leaving 7 bases unmatched. Per the germline V gene, CDR1 is SQVTM and CDR2 is ANQGSEA. This CDR3 has 13 residues.

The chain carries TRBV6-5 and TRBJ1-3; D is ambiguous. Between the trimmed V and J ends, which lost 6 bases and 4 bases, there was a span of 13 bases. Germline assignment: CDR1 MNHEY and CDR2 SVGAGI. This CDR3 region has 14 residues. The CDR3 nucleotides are TGTGCCAGCAGGGGAGGCGTAGCCGGAAACACCATATATTTT. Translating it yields CASRGGVAGNTIYF.

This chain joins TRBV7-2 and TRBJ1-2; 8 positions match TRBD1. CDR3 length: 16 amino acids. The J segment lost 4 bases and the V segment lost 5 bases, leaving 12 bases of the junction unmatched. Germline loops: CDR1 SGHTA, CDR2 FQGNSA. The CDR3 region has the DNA TGTGCCAGCAGCCTCCCATCGTGGACAGGGACCTATGGCTACACCTTC. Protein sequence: CASSLPSWTGTYGYTF. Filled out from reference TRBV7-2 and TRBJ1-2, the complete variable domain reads GAGVSQSPSNKVTEKGKDVELRCDPISGHTALYWYRQSLGQGLEFLIYFQGNSAPDKSGLPSDRFSAERTGGSVSTLTIQRTQQEDSAVYLCASSLPSWTGTYGYTFGSGTRLTVV.

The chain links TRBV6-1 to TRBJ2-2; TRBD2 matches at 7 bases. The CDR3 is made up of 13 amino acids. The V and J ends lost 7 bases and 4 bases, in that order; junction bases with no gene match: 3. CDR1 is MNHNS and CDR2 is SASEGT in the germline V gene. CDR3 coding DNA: TGTGCCAGCACCCCGGGGGGCACCGGGGAGCTGTTTTTT. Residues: CASTPGGTGELFF.

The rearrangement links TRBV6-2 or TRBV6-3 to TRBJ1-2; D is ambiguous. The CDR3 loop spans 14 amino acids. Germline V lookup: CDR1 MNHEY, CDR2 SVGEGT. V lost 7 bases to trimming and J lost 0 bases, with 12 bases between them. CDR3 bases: TGTGCCAGCACCGGGATCGGGGCTAACTATGGCTACACCTTC. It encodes CASTGIGANYGYTF.

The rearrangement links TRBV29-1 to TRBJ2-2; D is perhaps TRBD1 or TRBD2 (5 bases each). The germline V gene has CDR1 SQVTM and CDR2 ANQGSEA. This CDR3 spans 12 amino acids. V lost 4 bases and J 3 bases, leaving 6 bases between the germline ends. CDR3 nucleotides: TGCAGCGTTGGGGGGTACACCGGGGAGCTGTTTTTT. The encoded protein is CSVGGYTGELFF.

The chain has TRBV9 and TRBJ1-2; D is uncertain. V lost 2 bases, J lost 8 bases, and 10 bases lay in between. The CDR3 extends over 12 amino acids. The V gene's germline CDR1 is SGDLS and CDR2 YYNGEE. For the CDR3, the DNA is TGTGCCAGCAGCGTCAATAATTTGGGCTACACCTTC. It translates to CASSVNNLGYTF.

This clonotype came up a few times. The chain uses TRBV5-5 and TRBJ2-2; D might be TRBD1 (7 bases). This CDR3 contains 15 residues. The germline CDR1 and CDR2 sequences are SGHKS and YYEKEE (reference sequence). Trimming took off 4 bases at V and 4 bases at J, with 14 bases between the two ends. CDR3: CASSRETGPTGELFF. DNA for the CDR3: TGTGCCAGCAGCCGGGAGACAGGGCCCACCGGGGAGCTGTTTTTT.